One and the same sample provided the 24 T cell receptor beta chains below, sequenced in a study of T cells after yellow fever vaccination. TCRdb reprocessed the 5' RACE reads via MiXCR and lists one record per CDR3 protein. The top ten clones hold 15% to 20% of a sample with 300,000 or so distinct CDR3 sequences, roughly 7% of them seen once. Sequences were derived from PBMCs, sampled 45 days after the first yellow fever vaccination. These receptors all stem from a young man who received the YFV17D yellow fever vaccine.

There are many counts of this clonotype. V usage is TRBV12-3 or TRBV12-4 and J usage is TRBJ2-6; D not resolved. This CDR3 comprises 12 residues. Trimming removed 7 bases from V and 0 bases from J, with 1 base in between. As DNA, the CDR3 is TGTGCCAGCACCTCTGGGGCCAACGTCCTGACTTTC. This codes for CASTSGANVLTF.

The chain has TRBV23-1 and TRBJ2-2; D is perhaps TRBD2 (6 bases). TRBV23-1 is recorded as an ORF, its role being uncertain. V shed 2 bases and J shed 4 bases, with 20 bases lying between them. This CDR3 has 18 residues. In nucleotides, the CDR3 is TGCGCCAGCAGTCAACCACTCAGGACGGGGGACCTCACCGGGGAGCTGTTTTTT. It is translated as CASSQPLRTGDLTGELFF.

This clonotype showed up just a few times. The genes are TRBV20-1 and TRBJ2-7; possible D gene TRBD1, 7 bases. The germline V and J ends were trimmed by 4 bases and 0 bases, with 19 bases remaining between them. The CDR3 runs 16 residues. Germline values: CDR1 DFQATT, CDR2 SNEGSKA (reference sequence). The CDR3 sequence is CSANGRGAILSYEQYV. The CDR3 region has the DNA TGCAGTGCTAACGGCAGGGGGGCGATCCTCTCCTACGAGCAGTACGTC.

This clonotype was seen ten or more times. The chain recombines TRBV18 with TRBJ2-3; D is undetermined. Trimming shortened V by 3 bases and J by 1 base, and 11 bases separated the two germline ends. The length of the CDR3 is 15 residues. Germline V gene sequence: CDR1 KGHSH, CDR2 LQKENI. This chain's CDR3 is CASSPTAGGTDTQYF. In nucleotides, the CDR3 is TGTGCCAGCTCACCTACTGCTGGGGGCACAGATACGCAGTATTTT.

The chain links TRBV9 to TRBJ2-7; TRBD2 matches at 9 bases. Germline values: CDR1 SGDLS, CDR2 YYNGEE. V gave up 3 bases and J gave up 2 bases; unmatched junction bases: 9. The CDR3 is made up of 16 amino acids. In DNA, the CDR3 is TGTGCCAGCAGCGCGAGAGCGGGGGGAGGACCCTACGAGCAGTACTTC. Translated: CASSARAGGGPYEQYF.

The chain links TRBV7-8 to TRBJ2-3; D uncertain. CDR3 length: 16 residues. Per the germline V gene, CDR1 is SGHVS and CDR2 is FQNEAQ. The germline V and J ends were trimmed by 3 bases and 5 bases, with 18 bases remaining between them. The CDR3 reads CASSFNRLLALDTQYF. The CDR3 region has the DNA TGTGCCAGCAGCTTTAACAGATTATTAGCATTAGATACGCAGTATTTT.

A note on this clonotype: Given a much more abundant clone one base away, this may be a read error. The chain combines TRBV5-1 with TRBJ2-3; D not resolved. Germline-derived CDR1 and CDR2 are SGHRS and YFSETQ. The length of the CDR3 is 12 residues. The CDR3 protein is CACSFGSDTQYF. CDR3 DNA sequence: TGCGCCTGCAGCTTTGGGTCAGATACGCAGTATTTT.

At least ten counts were recorded for this clonotype. This chain links TRBV7-2 with TRBJ2-5; 8 bases line up with TRBD2. V shed 2 bases and J 5 bases; nucleotides not matched to a gene: 4. Germline assignment: CDR1 SGHTA and CDR2 FQGNSA. CDR3 length: 14 residues. As DNA, the CDR3 is TGTGCCAGCAGCTTACAGCGGGGGCGTGAGACCCAGTACTTC. Translation gives CASSLQRGRETQYF. The full variable domain, in which reference TRBV7-2 and TRBJ2-5 provide the parts outside the CDR3, is GAGVSQSPSNKVTEKGKDVELRCDPISGHTALYWYRQSLGQGLEFLIYFQGNSAPDKSGLPSDRFSAERTGGSVSTLTIQRTQQEDSAVYLCASSLQRGRETQYFGPGTRLLVL.

This clonotype was seen only a few times. V is TRBV9 and J is TRBJ1-1; TRBD1 aligns across 10 bases. V shed 3 bases and J 5 bases; nucleotides not matched to a gene: 4. Germline lookup yields CDR1 SGDLS and CDR2 YYNGEE. This CDR3 is built from 14 residues. In nucleotides, the CDR3 is TGTGCCAGCAGCGCTGGGACAGGGGAAACTGAAGCTTTCTTT. It is translated as CASSAGTGETEAFF.

This clonotype was found a few times. The gene calls are TRBV10-3 and TRBJ2-7; the match to TRBD1 covers 7 bases. With V trimmed by 2 bases and J by 1 base, 2 bases remained unmatched. CDR3 length equals 14 residues. Per the germline V gene, CDR1 is ENHRY and CDR2 is SYGVKD. The CDR3 region has the DNA TGTGCCATCAGTGAGGGCAGGGGGTCCTACGAGCAGTACTTC. Protein product: CAISEGRGSYEQYF.

This clonotype showed up just a few times. The chain has TRBV30 and TRBJ1-5, with D uncertain. CDR1 and CDR2 (germline): GTSNPN, SVGIG (reference sequence). The CDR3 extends over 13 amino acids. Deletions cut 8 bases from V and 0 bases from J, with 11 bases between. The CDR3 coding sequence is TGTGCCGGATCCCTCGATAGCAATCAGCCCCAGCATTTT. Amino acid sequence: CAGSLDSNQPQHF.

This clonotype was counted between two and nine times. The V gene is TRBV5-1, the J gene TRBJ2-5; 7 positions agree with TRBD2. Germline assignment: CDR1 SGHRS and CDR2 YFSETQ. This CDR3 has 15 residues. The V segment lost 4 bases and the J segment 3 bases; nucleotides outside the gene matches: 9. For the CDR3, the DNA is TGCGCCAGCAGCCGGGAGGAGCGGTTTGAAGAGACCCAGTACTTC. It specifies CASSREERFEETQYF.

The J gene is TRBJ2-5, the V gene TRBV7-2; D is possibly TRBD1 or TRBD2 (5 bases each). V was clipped by 5 bases and J by 3 bases, with 10 bases between them. The CDR3 has 13 amino acids. CDR1 is SGHTA and CDR2 is FQGNSA in the germline V gene. For the CDR3, the DNA is TGTGCCAGCAGCACGGGACGGGAAGAGACCCAGTACTTC. Protein product: CASSTGREETQYF.

This clonotype was counted ten times or more. This rearrangement joins TRBV7-2 to TRBJ2-1; perhaps D is TRBD1 or TRBD2 (5 bases each). The CDR3 has 17 residues. Between the trimmed V and J ends, which lost 0 bases and 7 bases, there was a span of 19 bases. Germline V lookup: CDR1 SGHTA, CDR2 FQGNSA. CDR3 in DNA: TGTGCCAGCAGCTTAGCCGGGACCACGGTCCAGGGTAATGAGCAGTTCTTC. Encoded protein: CASSLAGTTVQGNEQFF.

This clonotype has more than one count but fewer than ten. This rearrangement joins TRBV7-9 to TRBJ1-6; no reliable D call. CDR1 and CDR2 (germline): SEHNR, FQNEAQ (reference sequence). The length of the CDR3 is 14 residues. V lost 5 bases and J 10 bases, leaving 15 bases between the germline ends. CDR3: CASSDGPINSPLHF. In nucleotides, the CDR3 is TGTGCCAGCAGCGACGGGCCTATCAACTCACCCCTCCACTTT.

The chain is built from TRBV29-1 and TRBJ2-5; a possible D gene is TRBD2 (5 bases). The CDR3 covers 13 residues. Trimming shortened V by 2 bases and J by 3 bases, and 10 bases separated the two germline ends. Germline CDR1 and CDR2: SQVTM and ANQGSEA. DNA of the CDR3: TGCAGCGTTGAAAAGGACTTTAAAGAGACCCAGTACTTC. Translating gives CSVEKDFKETQYF.

V gene TRBV28 combines with J gene TRBJ2-5, with D unclear. The CDR3 is 12 residues long. V was shortened by 7 bases and J by 1 base, with 7 bases between the two germline ends. Germline CDR1 reads MDHEN; CDR2 reads SYDVKM. The CDR3 spells CASKSAQETQYF. CDR3 sequence (DNA): TGTGCCAGCAAGTCAGCCCAAGAGACCCAGTACTTC.

This chain links TRBV29-1 with TRBJ1-1; TRBD1 aligns across 8 bases. CDR3 size: 14 residues. Looked up from germline, CDR1 is SQVTM and CDR2 is ANQGSEA. V trimming: 6 bases; J trimming: 3 bases; junction bases outside the gene matches: 9. CDR3 DNA sequence: TGCAGCGTGACCCGGGACAGGTCCGACACTGAAGCTTTCTTT. Translating it yields CSVTRDRSDTEAFF.

The gene calls are TRBV5-1 and TRBJ1-1; 11 positions match TRBD1. The CDR3 contains 17 residues. Germline CDR1 reads SGHRS; CDR2 reads YFSETQ. Trimming removed 3 bases from V and 0 bases from J; junction bases left unmatched: 7. The CDR3 nucleotides are TGCGCCAGCAGCTCCGAAGGGGACAGGGGGATGAACACTGAAGCTTTCTTT. Translating it yields CASSSEGDRGMNTEAFF.

Only a few counts were recorded for this clonotype. This chain connects TRBV5-1 to TRBJ2-2; a possible D gene is TRBD2 (6 bases). The germline CDR1 and CDR2 sequences are SGHRS and YFSETQ. Trimming took off 0 bases at V and 4 bases at J, with 10 bases between the two ends. The CDR3 runs to 15 residues. The CDR3, as DNA: TGCGCCAGCAGCTTGGCCGGGGGAAGCACCGGGGAGCTGTTTTTT. This codes for CASSLAGGSTGELFF.

This clonotype showed up many times. The rearrangement links TRBV7-2 to TRBJ2-7; tentatively, D is TRBD2 (5 bases). The ends were cut back, 4 bases at V and 2 bases at J, with 12 bases in the middle. CDR1 and CDR2 (germline): SGHTA, FQGNSA. This CDR3 contains 14 residues. The CDR3 nucleotides read TGTGCCAGCAGCTCCCTCGCCGGGGCCTACGAGCAGTACGTC. Its translation is CASSSLAGAYEQYV.

This clonotype was observed a handful of times. V is TRBV7-2 and J is TRBJ1-2, with D unclear. V gave up 2 bases and J gave up 5 bases, with 12 bases separating them. Germline assignment: CDR1 SGHTA and CDR2 FQGNSA. The length of the CDR3 is 14 residues. CDR3 in DNA: TGTGCCAGCAGCTTATCACGGGATACATATGGCTACACCTTC. As protein: CASSLSRDTYGYTF. Based on the CDR3 plus reference TRBV7-2 and TRBJ1-2, the full variable domain is GAGVSQSPSNKVTEKGKDVELRCDPISGHTALYWYRQSLGQGLEFLIYFQGNSAPDKSGLPSDRFSAERTGGSVSTLTIQRTQQEDSAVYLCASSLSRDTYGYTFGSGTRLTVV.

This clonotype was counted only a few times. This chain uses TRBV14 with TRBJ1-6, with unresolved D. Trimming stripped 1 base from V and 6 bases from J, with 4 bases between. Germline V gene sequence: CDR1 SGHDN, CDR2 FVKESK. This CDR3 comprises 13 residues. The CDR3 sequence: CASSQAANSPLHF. DNA of the CDR3: TGTGCCAGCAGCCAAGCAGCTAATTCACCCCTCCACTTT.

This clonotype has ten or more counts. This sequence joins TRBV12-3 or TRBV12-4 and TRBJ2-3, with D unresolved. The CDR3 has 13 amino acids. Deletions cut 3 bases from V and 2 bases from J, with 6 bases between. The CDR3 region is CASSLSSTDTQYF. In DNA form, the CDR3 reads TGTGCCAGCAGTTTGTCCTCCACAGATACGCAGTATTTT.